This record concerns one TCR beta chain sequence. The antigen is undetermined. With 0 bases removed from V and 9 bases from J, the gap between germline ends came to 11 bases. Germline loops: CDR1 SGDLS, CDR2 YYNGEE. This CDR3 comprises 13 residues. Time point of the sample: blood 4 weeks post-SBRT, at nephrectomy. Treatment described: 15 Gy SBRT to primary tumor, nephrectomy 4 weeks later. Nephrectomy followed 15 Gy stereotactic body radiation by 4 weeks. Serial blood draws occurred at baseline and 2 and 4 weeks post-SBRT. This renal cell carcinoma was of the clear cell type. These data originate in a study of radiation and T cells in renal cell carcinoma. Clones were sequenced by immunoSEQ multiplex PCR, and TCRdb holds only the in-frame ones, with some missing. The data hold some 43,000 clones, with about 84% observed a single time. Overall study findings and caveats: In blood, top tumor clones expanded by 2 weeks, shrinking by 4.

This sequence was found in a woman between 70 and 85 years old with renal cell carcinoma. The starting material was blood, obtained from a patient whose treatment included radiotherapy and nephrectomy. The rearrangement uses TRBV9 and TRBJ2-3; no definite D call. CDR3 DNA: TGTGCCAGCAGCGTAGATGGCACATCCACGCAGTATTTT. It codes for CASSVDGTSTQYF.